This TCR beta chain originates from a study of tumor-infiltrating lymphocytes in oesophageal squamous cell carcinoma. TCRdb re-analysed the PCR reads in MiXCR, keeping a single row per CDR3 protein. Found here are about 25,000 distinct CDR3 sequences, 38% of them singletons; the top ten hold 23%. CDR1 is SGHAT and CDR2 is FQNNGV in the germline V gene. V shed 5 bases, J shed 5 bases, and the junction held 8 bases outside the gene matches. The CDR3 has 15 amino acids. This TCR came from a male donor with esophageal squamous cell carcinoma. The chain recombines TRBV11-2 with TRBJ1-4; 7 bases agree with TRBD1. Sequencing used esophageal tumor tissue. The CDR3, as DNA: TGTGCCAGCAGCCCATGGGGACAGCAAAATGAAAAACTGTTTTTT. Encoded protein: CASSPWGQQNEKLFF.